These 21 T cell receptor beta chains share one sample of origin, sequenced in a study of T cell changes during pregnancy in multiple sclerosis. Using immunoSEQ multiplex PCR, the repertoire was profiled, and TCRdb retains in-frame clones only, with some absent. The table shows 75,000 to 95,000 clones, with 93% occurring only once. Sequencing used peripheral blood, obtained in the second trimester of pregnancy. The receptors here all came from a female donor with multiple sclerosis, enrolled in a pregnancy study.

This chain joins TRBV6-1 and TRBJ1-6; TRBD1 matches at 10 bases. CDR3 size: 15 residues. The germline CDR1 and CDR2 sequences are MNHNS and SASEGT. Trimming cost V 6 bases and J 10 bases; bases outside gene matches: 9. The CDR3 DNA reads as TGTGCCAGCAGCCTGACAGGGGGCGCGGACTCACCCCTCCACTTT. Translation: CASSLTGGADSPLHF.

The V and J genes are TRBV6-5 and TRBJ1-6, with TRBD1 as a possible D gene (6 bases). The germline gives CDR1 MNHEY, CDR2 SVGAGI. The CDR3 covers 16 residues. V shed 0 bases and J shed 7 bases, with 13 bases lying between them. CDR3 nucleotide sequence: TGTGCCAGCAGTTACTCAGGGGGTCAGTTAAATTCACCCCTCCACTTT. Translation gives CASSYSGGQLNSPLHF.

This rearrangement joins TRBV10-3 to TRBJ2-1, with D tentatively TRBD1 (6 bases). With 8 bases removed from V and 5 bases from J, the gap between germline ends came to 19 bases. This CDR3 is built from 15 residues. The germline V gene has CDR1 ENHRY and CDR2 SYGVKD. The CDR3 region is CAIGEPGTRDNEQFF. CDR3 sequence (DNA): TGTGCCATCGGGGAACCCGGGACAAGAGACAATGAGCAGTTCTTC.

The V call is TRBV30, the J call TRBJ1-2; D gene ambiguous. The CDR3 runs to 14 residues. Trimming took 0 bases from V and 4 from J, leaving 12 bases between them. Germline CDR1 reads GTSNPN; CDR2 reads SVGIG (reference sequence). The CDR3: CAWSVRVGVYGYTF. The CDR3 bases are TGTGCCTGGAGTGTACGGGTGGGAGTCTATGGCTACACCTTC. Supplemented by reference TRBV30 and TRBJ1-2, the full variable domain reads SQTIHQWPATLVQPVGSPLSLECTVEGTSNPNLYWYRQAAGRGLQLLFYSVGIGQISSEVPQNLSASRPQDRQFILSSKKLLLSDSGFYLCAWSVRVGVYGYTFGSGTRLTVV.

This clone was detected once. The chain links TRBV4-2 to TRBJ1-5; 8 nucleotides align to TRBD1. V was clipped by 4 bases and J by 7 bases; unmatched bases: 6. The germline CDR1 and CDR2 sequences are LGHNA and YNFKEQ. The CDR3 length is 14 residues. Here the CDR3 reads CASSRQGALQPQHF. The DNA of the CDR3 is TGTGCCAGCAGCCGTCAGGGGGCTTTGCAGCCCCAGCATTTT.

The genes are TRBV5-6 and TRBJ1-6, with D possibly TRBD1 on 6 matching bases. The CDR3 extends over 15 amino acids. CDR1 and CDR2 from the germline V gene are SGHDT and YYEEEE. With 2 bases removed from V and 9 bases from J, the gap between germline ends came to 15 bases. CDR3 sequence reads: CASSFPRGGVSPLHF. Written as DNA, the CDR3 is TGTGCCAGCAGCTTCCCCAGGGGCGGTGTTTCACCCCTCCACTTT.

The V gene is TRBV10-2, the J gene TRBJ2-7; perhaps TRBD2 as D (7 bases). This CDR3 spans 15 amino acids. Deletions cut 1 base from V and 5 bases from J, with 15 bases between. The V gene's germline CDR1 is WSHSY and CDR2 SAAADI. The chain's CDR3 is CASSELGGLVDEQYF. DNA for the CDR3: TGCGCCAGCAGTGAGTTGGGGGGGCTCGTTGACGAGCAGTACTTC.

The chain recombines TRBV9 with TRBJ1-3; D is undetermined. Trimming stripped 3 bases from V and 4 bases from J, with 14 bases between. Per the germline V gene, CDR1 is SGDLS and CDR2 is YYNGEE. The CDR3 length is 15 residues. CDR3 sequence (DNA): TGTGCCAGCAGCGACAGTCTCCGGAAGGGAAACACCATATATTTT. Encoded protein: CASSDSLRKGNTIYF.

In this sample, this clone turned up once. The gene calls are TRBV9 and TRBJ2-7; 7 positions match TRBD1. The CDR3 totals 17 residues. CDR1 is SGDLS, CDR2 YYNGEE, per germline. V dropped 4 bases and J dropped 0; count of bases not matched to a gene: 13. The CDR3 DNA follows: TGTGCCAGCAGCCTAGGTTTAGGGGACAGTAGCTCCTACGAGCAGTACTTC. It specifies CASSLGLGDSSSYEQYF.

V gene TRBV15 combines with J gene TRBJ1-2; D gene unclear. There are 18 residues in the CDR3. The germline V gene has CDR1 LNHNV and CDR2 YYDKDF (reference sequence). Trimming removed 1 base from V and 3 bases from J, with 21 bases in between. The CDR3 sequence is CATSRGILTISTDYGYTF. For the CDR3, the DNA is TGTGCCACCAGCAGAGGGATTTTGACAATTTCCACGGACTATGGCTACACCTTC.

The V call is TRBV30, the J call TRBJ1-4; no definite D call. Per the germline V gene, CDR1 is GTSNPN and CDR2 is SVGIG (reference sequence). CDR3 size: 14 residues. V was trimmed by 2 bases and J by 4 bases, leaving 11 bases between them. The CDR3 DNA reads TGTGCCTGGAGTTCCGGGTCGGGTAATGAAAAACTGTTTTTT. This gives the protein CAWSSGSGNEKLFF.

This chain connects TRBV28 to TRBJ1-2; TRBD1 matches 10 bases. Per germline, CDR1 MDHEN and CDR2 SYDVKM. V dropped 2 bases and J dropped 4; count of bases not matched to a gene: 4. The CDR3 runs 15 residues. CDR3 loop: CASSLRDRGLYGYTF. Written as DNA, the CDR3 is TGTGCCAGCAGTTTACGGGACAGGGGTCTCTATGGCTACACCTTC.

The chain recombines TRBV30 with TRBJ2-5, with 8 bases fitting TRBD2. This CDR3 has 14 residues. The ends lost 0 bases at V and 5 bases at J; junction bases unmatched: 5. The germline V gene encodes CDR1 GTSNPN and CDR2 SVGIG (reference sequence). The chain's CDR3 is CAWSVGTGGETQYF. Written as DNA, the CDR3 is TGTGCCTGGAGTGTCGGAACGGGAGGGGAGACCCAGTACTTC.

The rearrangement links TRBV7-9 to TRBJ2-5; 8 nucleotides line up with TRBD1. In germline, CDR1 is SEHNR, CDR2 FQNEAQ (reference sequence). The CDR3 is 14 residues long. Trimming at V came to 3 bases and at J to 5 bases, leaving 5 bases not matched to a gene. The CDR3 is CASSFIQGGETQYF. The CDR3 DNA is TGTGCCAGCAGCTTTATACAGGGGGGTGAGACCCAGTACTTC.

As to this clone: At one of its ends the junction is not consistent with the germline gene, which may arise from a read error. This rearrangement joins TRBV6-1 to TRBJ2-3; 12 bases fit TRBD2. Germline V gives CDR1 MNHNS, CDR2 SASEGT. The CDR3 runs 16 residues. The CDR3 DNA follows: TGTGCCGGCAGTGCTCTAGCGGGGGGGATGGTAGATACGCAGTATTTT. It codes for CAGSALAGGMVDTQYF.

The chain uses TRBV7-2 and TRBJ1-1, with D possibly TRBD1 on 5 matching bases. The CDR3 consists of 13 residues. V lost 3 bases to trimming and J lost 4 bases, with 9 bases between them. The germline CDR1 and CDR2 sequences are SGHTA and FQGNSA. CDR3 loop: CASSLTGATEAFF. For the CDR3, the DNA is TGTGCCAGCAGCTTGACTGGGGCCACTGAAGCTTTCTTT.

The CDR3 DNA reads as TGTGCCAGCAGTGAAGACAGCTCTGGGGCCAACGTCCTGACTTTC. Translated: CASSEDSSGANVLTF. The chain carries TRBV6-4 and TRBJ2-6, with D possibly being TRBD1 (5 bases). Germline CDR1 MRHNA, CDR2 SNTAGT. With 3 bases removed from V and 0 bases from J, the gap between germline ends came to 6 bases. This CDR3 comprises 15 residues.

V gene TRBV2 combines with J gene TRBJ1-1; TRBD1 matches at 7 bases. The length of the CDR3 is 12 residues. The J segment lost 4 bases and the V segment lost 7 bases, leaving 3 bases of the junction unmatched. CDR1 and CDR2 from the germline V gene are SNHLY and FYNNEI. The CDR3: CASNRQGTEAFF. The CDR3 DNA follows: TGTGCCAGCAATCGACAGGGCACTGAAGCTTTCTTT.

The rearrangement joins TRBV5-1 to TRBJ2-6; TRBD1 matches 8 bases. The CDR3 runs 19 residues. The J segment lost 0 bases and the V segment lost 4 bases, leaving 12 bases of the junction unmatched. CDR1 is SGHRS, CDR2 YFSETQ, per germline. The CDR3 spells CASSPWGQAKSSGANVLTF. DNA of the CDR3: TGCGCCAGCAGCCCGTGGGGACAGGCGAAGAGCTCTGGGGCCAACGTCCTGACTTTC.

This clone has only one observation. The chain's CDR3 is CASSFTAGGPVDEQFF. CDR3 nucleotides: TGCGCCAGCAGCTTTACAGCGGGGGGGCCAGTGGATGAGCAGTTCTTC. V and J are TRBV5-1 and TRBJ2-1; 10 nucleotides match TRBD2. V was clipped by 2 bases and J by 8 bases; unmatched bases: 10. Germline CDR1 SGHRS, CDR2 YFSETQ. CDR3 size: 16 residues.

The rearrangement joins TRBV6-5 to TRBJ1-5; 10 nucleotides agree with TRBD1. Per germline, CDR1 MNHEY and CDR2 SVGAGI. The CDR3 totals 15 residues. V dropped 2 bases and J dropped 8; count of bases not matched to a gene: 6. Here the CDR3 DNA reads TGTGCCAGCAGTTACGGTACCGGGACAGGGGAGCCCCAGCATTTT. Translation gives CASSYGTGTGEPQHF.